This TCR beta chain appears in the sequencing data of a study of OX40 agonist ivuxolimab in advanced cancers. Study information: Ivuxolimab, an agonistic anti-OX40 (CD134) antibody, was given to patients. Every 2 weeks, ivuxolimab was infused into the patients intravenously at between 0.01 and 10 mg/kg. Males comprised around 80% of the group, whose mean age was about 60 years (range roughly 23 to 80).

Data came from immunoSEQ multiplex PCR; TCRdb stores just in-frame clones and leaves some out. The table lists around 56,000 clones, about four fifths of them singletons, with over 1.1% in the top ten. Trimming removed 5 bases from V and 2 bases from J, with 10 bases in between. This CDR3 is built from 14 residues. Germline CDR1 and CDR2: SGHAT and FQNNGV. General study findings and limits: Partly responding patients at 0.1-3.0 mg/kg showed some of the smallest clonal expansion.

This clone appeared a single time. Its antigen remains unidentified. Other DNA sequences in the same sample also yield this CDR3. The chain carries TRBV11-2 and TRBJ2-1; possibly TRBD2 for D (5 bases). Sequenced material: CD4+ or CD8+ T cells sorted from blood, taken in a trial of the OX40 agonist ivuxolimab. The clonotype comes from an adult with an advanced solid tumor such as melanoma, head and neck, liver or kidney cancer. This chain's CDR3 is CASSPSGTYNEQFF. The CDR3 nucleotides read TGTGCCAGCAGCCCATCCGGGACCTACAATGAGCAGTTCTTC.